The rows below give T cell receptor beta chains drawn from one sample of a study of shared clonotypes between healthy human individuals. Clones were read by immunoSEQ multiplex PCR, and TCRdb kept only the in-frame ones, dropping some. Of under 2,000,000 clones listed, roughly 95% are singletons. Sequencing was done on a sample of naive CD8+ T cells sorted from blood. The source of these receptors is a man aged 18-30 years in good health. Each CDR3 is given with its conserved first and last residue. D genes are given only for firm matches. Size values are once, few and many counts, or a class for expanded clones, and some rows have none.

TRBJ1-5	NA	TRBV6-5	NA	CASSDAGTNQPQHF	TGTGCCAGCAGCGACGCGGGGACCAATCAGCCCCAGCATTTT
TRBJ1-1	NA	TRBV27	NA	CASSFFGGGAFF	TGTGCCAGCAGTTTCTTTGGTGGTGGAGCTTTCTTT
TRBJ2-5	NA	TRBV14	NA	CASSQVPDSLMETQYF	TGTGCCAGCAGCCAAGTCCCCGACAGTTTAATGGAGACCCAGTACTTC
TRBJ2-5	NA	TRBV19	NA	CASSIDGGGTQYF	TGTGCCAGTAGTATCGACGGTGGTGGGACCCAGTACTTC
TRBJ2-7	NA	TRBV5-8	NA	CASSLGLYEQYF	TGTGCCAGCAGCTTAGGGTTGTACGAGCAGTACTTC
TRBJ1-1	NA	TRBV27	NA	CASSWRDMNTEAFF	TGTGCCAGCAGTTGGCGAGACATGAACACTGAAGCTTTCTTT
TRBJ2-3	TRBD2	TRBV5-1	NA	CASRKMAGEDTQYF	TGCGCCAGCAGAAAGATGGCGGGAGAAGATACGCAGTATTTT
TRBJ1-2	TRBD1	TRBV28	NA	CASSFFSDRDYGYTF	TGTGCCAGCAGTTTCTTTTCCGACAGGGACTATGGCTACACCTTC
TRBJ2-2	NA	TRBV6-5	NA	CASSYEYTGELFF	TGTGCCAGCAGTTACGAATACACCGGGGAGCTGTTTTTT
TRBJ2-1	TRBD2	TRBV2	NA	CASMGLANEQFF	TGTGCCAGCATGGGACTAGCGAATGAGCAGTTCTTC
TRBJ2-1	NA	TRBV4-3	NA	CASSQDWPLEVNEQFF	TGCGCCAGCAGCCAAGATTGGCCCCTGGAAGTTAATGAGCAGTTCTTC
TRBJ2-3	TRBD2	TRBV6-5	NA	CASSPLAGGRDTQYF	TGTGCCAGCAGTCCACTAGCGGGGGGGCGGGACACGCAGTATTTT
TRBJ2-1	NA	TRBV2	NA	CARREIADNEQFF	TGTGCCAGACGGGAAATAGCGGACAATGAGCAGTTCTTC
TRBJ2-7	NA	TRBV5-6	NA	CASSLWESYEQYF	TGTGCCAGCAGCTTGTGGGAGTCCTACGAGCAGTACTTC
TRBJ2-7	NA	TRBV11-2	few	CASSLGSHEQYF	TGTGCCAGCAGCTTAGGATCCCACGAGCAGTACTTC
TRBJ2-5	NA	TRBV6-5	NA	CASSYTTPGTETQYF	TGTGCCAGCAGTTATACGACACCGGGGACAGAGACCCAGTACTTC
TRBJ2-3	TRBD1	TRBV5-1	NA	CASSPRDSHTDTQYF	TGCGCCAGCAGCCCCCGGGACAGCCACACAGATACGCAGTATTTT
TRBJ2-5	TRBD2	TRBV27	NA	CASSLWEGPEETQYF	TGTGCCAGCAGTTTATGGGAGGGGCCCGAAGAGACCCAGTACTTC
TRBJ2-5	NA	TRBV7-9	NA	CASTSGGAEETQYF	TGTGCCAGCACCTCCGGTGGGGCAGAGGAGACCCAGTACTTC
TRBJ1-4	NA	TRBV4-3	NA	CASSQDRAATNEKLFF	TGCGCCAGCAGCCAAGACAGGGCCGCAACTAATGAAAAACTGTTTTTT
TRBJ1-3	NA	TRBV5-1	once	CASSLVQGNTADTIYF	TGCGCCAGCAGCTTGGTCCAGGGAAACACCGCGGACACCATATATTTT
TRBJ2-1	TRBD1	TRBV6-4	NA	CASSETGGSYNEQFF	TGTGCCAGCAGTGAGACAGGGGGGAGTTACAATGAGCAGTTCTTC
TRBJ2-7	NA	TRBV27	once	CASSLLPLMSSYEQYF	TGTGCCAGCAGTCTCCTTCCTCTCATGAGCTCCTACGAGCAGTACTTC
TRBJ2-1	NA	TRBV6-4	NA	CASSDPQGPNNEQFF	TGTGCCAGCAGTGACCCCCAGGGACCTAACAATGAGCAGTTCTTC